This paragraph reports one TCR beta chain. The data are from a study of technical replicates of blood from a few donors. TCRdb's copy holds only in-frame clones and misses some; the assay was immunoSEQ multiplex PCR. The table has 66,000 or so clones, approximately 90% seen once; the top ten hold around 5%. CDR3 length: 13 residues. Germline values: CDR1 SGHDT, CDR2 YYEEEE. The V and J ends lost 2 bases and 5 bases respectively, with 11 bases between them. Sample: PBMCs. The source of this sequence is a human donor in good health. Some clones in this sample may be carry-over from other donors' samples. This chain joins TRBV5-6 and TRBJ2-7; weak D call: TRBD2 (6 bases). For the CDR3, the DNA is TGTGCCAGCAGCTTCGGAGGGGTCGACGAGCAGTACTTC. Translating it yields CASSFGGVDEQYF. The variable domain in full, with the rest retrieved from reference TRBV5-6 and TRBJ2-7, is DAGVTQSPTHLIKTRGQQVTLRCSPKSGHDTVSWYQQALGQGPQFIFQYYEEEERQRGNFPDRFSGHQFPNYSSELNVNALLLGDSALYLCASSFGGVDEQYFGPGTRLTVT.